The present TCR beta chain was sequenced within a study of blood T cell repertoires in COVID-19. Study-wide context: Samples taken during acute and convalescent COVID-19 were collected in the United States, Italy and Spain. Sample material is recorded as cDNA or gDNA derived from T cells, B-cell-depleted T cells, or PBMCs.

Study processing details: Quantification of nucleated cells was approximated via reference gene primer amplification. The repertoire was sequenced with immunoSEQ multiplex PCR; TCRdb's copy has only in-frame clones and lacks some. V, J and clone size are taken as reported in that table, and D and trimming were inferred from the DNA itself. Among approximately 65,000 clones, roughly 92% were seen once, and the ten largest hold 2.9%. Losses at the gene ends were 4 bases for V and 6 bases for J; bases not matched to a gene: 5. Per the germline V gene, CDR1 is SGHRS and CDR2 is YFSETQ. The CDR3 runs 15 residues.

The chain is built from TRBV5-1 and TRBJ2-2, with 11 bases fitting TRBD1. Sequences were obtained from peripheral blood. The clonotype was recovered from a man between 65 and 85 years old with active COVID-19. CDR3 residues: CASSIWTGGAGELFF. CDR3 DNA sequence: TGCGCCAGCAGCATCTGGACAGGGGGCGCCGGGGAGCTGTTTTTT.